The rows below give T cell receptor beta chains drawn from one sample of a study of CD8 T cells in ankylosing spondylitis. TCRdb analysed the 5' RACE reads with MiXCR anew, one entry per CDR3 protein. The sample shows around 150,000 distinct CDR3 sequences, about 18% of them seen only once. What was sequenced was blood, either unsorted or a sorted T cell fraction (not recorded which). Receptor source: a male donor with ankylosing spondylitis or in good health (not recorded which). CDR3s include the opening cysteine and the closing phenylalanine or tryptophan. Each record gives: CDR3 protein, V gene, J gene.

cdr3_aa: CASILSPQGATGELFF
v_call: TRBV5-1
j_call: TRBJ2-2

cdr3_aa: CASSQARRLAGGSNEQFF
v_call: TRBV14
j_call: TRBJ2-1

cdr3_aa: CASSYSRAGGAYEQYF
v_call: TRBV6-5
j_call: TRBJ2-7

cdr3_aa: CSASGDTEAFF
v_call: TRBV20-1
j_call: TRBJ1-1

cdr3_aa: CASSLVPGTYNEQFF
v_call: TRBV5-1
j_call: TRBJ2-1

cdr3_aa: CASSYFGTGRTEAFF
v_call: TRBV6-5
j_call: TRBJ1-1

cdr3_aa: CASSPGQGFSGNTIYF
v_call: TRBV27
j_call: TRBJ1-3

cdr3_aa: CASSLLAGRTGELFF
v_call: TRBV7-3
j_call: TRBJ2-2

cdr3_aa: CASSFGGRGRSGYNEQFF
v_call: TRBV27
j_call: TRBJ2-1

cdr3_aa: CASSPAGLAGDNEQFF
v_call: TRBV7-9
j_call: TRBJ2-1

cdr3_aa: CASSLGGQSYNEQFF
v_call: TRBV7-6
j_call: TRBJ2-1

cdr3_aa: CATSDSPRKRGESAKNIQYF
v_call: TRBV24-1
j_call: TRBJ2-4

cdr3_aa: CAISRGQGVNYGYTF
v_call: TRBV10-3
j_call: TRBJ1-2

cdr3_aa: CSVGLAGGVNEQFF
v_call: TRBV29-1
j_call: TRBJ2-1

cdr3_aa: CASSYERNTGELFF
v_call: TRBV6-5
j_call: TRBJ2-2

cdr3_aa: CASSLEGGYNEQFF
v_call: TRBV5-1
j_call: TRBJ2-1

cdr3_aa: CASTRTSGRNEQFF
v_call: TRBV19
j_call: TRBJ2-1

cdr3_aa: CAWSSPRVGTEAFF
v_call: TRBV30
j_call: TRBJ1-1

cdr3_aa: CASSPMGQGHSYEQYF
v_call: TRBV14
j_call: TRBJ2-7

cdr3_aa: CSAHGSGRAAYNEQFF
v_call: TRBV20-1
j_call: TRBJ2-1

cdr3_aa: CASSQAIGDGYTF
v_call: TRBV14
j_call: TRBJ1-2

cdr3_aa: CSVEDPTGQPQHF
v_call: TRBV29-1
j_call: TRBJ1-5

cdr3_aa: CASKPLVGGSYNEQFF
v_call: TRBV5-1
j_call: TRBJ2-1

cdr3_aa: CASSIIDRSYGYTF
v_call: TRBV12-3/TRBV12-4
j_call: TRBJ1-2

cdr3_aa: CSAREPMGQGNQPQHF
v_call: TRBV20-1
j_call: TRBJ1-5

cdr3_aa: CSAQTQGVGETQYF
v_call: TRBV20-1
j_call: TRBJ2-5

cdr3_aa: CASSELLGENTGELFF
v_call: TRBV25-1
j_call: TRBJ2-2

cdr3_aa: CASSLIGTSVYEQYF
v_call: TRBV12-3/TRBV12-4
j_call: TRBJ2-7

cdr3_aa: CASSSGLAGATDTQYF
v_call: TRBV5-1
j_call: TRBJ2-3

cdr3_aa: CSARDHSKGGGSPLHF
v_call: TRBV20-1
j_call: TRBJ1-6

cdr3_aa: CASSERRKTGTSGRIGIGTDTQYF
v_call: TRBV9
j_call: TRBJ2-3

cdr3_aa: CASSEGVLNEQFF
v_call: TRBV2
j_call: TRBJ2-1

cdr3_aa: CASRQSKETQYF
v_call: TRBV6-2/TRBV6-3
j_call: TRBJ2-5

cdr3_aa: CASLQGYEQYF
v_call: TRBV2
j_call: TRBJ2-7

cdr3_aa: CASSSTVQQFF
v_call: TRBV18
j_call: TRBJ2-1

cdr3_aa: CASSGSRYYNSPLHF
v_call: TRBV3-1
j_call: TRBJ1-6

cdr3_aa: CASSQRSSRYEQYF
v_call: TRBV12-3/TRBV12-4
j_call: TRBJ2-7

cdr3_aa: CASSQDQAGNQPQHF
v_call: TRBV4-1
j_call: TRBJ1-5

cdr3_aa: CASSLRTSEGELFF
v_call: TRBV7-8
j_call: TRBJ2-2